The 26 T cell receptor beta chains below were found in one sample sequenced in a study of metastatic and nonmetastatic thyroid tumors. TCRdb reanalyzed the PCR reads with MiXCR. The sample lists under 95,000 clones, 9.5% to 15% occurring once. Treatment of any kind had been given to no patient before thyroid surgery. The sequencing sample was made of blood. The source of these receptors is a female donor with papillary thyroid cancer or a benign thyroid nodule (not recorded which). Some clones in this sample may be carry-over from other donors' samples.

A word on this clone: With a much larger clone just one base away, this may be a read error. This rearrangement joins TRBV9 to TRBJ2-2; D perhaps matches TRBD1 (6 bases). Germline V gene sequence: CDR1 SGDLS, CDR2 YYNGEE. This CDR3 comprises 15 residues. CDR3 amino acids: CASSGRTVNTWELFF. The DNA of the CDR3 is TGTGCCAGCAGCGGTCGGACAGTGAACACCTGGGAGCTGTTTTTT.

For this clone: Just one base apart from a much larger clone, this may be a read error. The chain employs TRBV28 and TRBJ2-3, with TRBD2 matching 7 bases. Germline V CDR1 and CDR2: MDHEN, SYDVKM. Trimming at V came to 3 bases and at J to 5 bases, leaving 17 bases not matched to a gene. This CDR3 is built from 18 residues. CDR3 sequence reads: CASSFPLGGIGRLDTQYF. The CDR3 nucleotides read TGTGCCAGCAGTTTCCCCCTGGGGGGAATCGGGAGGTTAGATACGCAGTATTTT.

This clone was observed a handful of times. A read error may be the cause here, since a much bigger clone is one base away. The CDR3 here is CACSLVPGSYNEQFF. Written as DNA, the CDR3 is TGCGCCTGCAGCTTGGTTCCGGGCTCCTACAATGAGCAGTTCTTC. V usage is TRBV5-1 and J usage is TRBJ2-1, with D unresolved. Germline V gene lookup returns CDR1 SGHRS and CDR2 YFSETQ. CDR3 length equals 15 residues. The entire variable domain, with the rest obtained from reference TRBV5-1 and TRBJ2-1, is as follows: KAGVTQTPRYLIKTRGQQVTLSCSPISGHRSVSWYQQTPGQGLQFLFEYFSETQRNKGNFPGRFSGRQFSNSRSEMNVSTLELGDSALYLCACSLVPGSYNEQFFGPGTRLTVL.

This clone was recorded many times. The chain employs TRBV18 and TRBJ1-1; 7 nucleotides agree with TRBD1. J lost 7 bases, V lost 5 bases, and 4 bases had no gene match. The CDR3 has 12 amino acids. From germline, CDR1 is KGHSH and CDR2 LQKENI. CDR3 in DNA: TGTGCCAGCTCATCTCAGGGGGATGAAGCTTTCTTT. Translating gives CASSSQGDEAFF.

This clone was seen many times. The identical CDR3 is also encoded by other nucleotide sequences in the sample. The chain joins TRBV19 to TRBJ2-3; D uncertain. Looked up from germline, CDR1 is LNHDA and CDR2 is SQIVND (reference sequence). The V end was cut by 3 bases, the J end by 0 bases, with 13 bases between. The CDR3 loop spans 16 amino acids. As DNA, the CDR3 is TGTGCCAGTAGTATCTCTCCCAGGAGTAGCACAGATACGCAGTATTTT. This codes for CASSISPRSSTDTQYF.

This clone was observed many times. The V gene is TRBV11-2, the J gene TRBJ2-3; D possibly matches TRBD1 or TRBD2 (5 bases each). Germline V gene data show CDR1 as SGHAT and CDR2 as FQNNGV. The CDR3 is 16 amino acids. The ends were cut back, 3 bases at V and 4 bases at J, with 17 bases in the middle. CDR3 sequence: CASSFNPGPLPDTQYF. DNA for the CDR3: TGTGCCAGCAGCTTCAACCCGGGACCTCTCCCAGATACGCAGTATTTT.

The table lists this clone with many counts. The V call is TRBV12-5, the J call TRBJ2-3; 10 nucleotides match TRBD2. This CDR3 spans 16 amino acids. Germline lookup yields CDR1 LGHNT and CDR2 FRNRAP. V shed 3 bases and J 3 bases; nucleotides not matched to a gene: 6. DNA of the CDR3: TGTGCTAGTGGTTTCGACACTAGCGGGACGACAGATACGCAGTATTTT. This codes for CASGFDTSGTTDTQYF.

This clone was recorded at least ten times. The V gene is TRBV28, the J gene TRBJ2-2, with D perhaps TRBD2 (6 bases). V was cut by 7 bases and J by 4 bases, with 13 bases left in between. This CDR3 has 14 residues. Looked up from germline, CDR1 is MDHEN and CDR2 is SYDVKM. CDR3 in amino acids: CASNSQGGTGELFF. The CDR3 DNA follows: TGTGCCAGCAACAGCCAGGGAGGCACCGGGGAGCTGTTTTTT.

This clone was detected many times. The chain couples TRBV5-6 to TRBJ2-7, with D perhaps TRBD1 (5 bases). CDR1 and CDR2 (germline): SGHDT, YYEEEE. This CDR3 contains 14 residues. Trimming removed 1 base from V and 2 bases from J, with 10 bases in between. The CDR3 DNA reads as TGTGCCAGCAGCTTGCCGGCAGGGCCCTACGAGCAGTACTTC. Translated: CASSLPAGPYEQYF.

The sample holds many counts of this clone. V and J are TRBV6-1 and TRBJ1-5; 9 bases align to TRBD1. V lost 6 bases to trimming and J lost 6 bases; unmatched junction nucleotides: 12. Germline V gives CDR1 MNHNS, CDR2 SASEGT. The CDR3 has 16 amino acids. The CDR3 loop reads CASRNPGQGSSQPQHF. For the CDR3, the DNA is TGTGCCAGCAGGAATCCGGGACAGGGTTCTAGTCAGCCCCAGCATTTT.

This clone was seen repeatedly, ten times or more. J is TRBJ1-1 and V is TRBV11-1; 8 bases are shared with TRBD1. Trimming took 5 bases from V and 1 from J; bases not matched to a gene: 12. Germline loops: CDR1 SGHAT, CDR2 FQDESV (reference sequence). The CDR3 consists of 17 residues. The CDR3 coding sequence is TGTGCCAGCAGCCCTCACTCCGGACAGGGAGGGAACACTGAAGCTTTCTTT. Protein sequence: CASSPHSGQGGNTEAFF.

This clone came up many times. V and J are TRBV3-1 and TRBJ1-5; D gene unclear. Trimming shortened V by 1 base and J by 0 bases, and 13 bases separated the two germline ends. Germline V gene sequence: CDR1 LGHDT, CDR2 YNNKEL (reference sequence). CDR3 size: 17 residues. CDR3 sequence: CASSQGEGSYSNQPQHF. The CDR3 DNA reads TGTGCCAGCAGCCAAGGTGAGGGATCTTATAGCAATCAGCCCCAGCATTTT. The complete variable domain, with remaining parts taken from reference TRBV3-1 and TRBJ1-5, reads DTAVSQTPKYLVTQMGNDKSIKCEQNLGHDTMYWYKQDSKKFLKIMFSYNNKELIINETVPNRFSPKSPDKAHLNLHINSLELGDSAVYFCASSQGEGSYSNQPQHFGDGTRLSIL.

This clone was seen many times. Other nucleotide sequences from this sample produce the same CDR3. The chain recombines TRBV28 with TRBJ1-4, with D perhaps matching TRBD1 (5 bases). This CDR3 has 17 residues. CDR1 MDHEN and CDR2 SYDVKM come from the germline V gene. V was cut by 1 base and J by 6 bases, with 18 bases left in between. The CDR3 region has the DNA TGTGCCAGCAGTTTATTAGTCCGGGGAGGGGAGGATGAAAAACTGTTTTTT. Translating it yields CASSLLVRGGEDEKLFF.

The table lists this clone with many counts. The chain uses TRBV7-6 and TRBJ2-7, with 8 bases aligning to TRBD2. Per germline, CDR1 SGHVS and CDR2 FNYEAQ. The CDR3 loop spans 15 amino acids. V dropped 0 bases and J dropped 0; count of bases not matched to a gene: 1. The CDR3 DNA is TGTGCCAGCAGCTTAGCCAGCGGGAGCTCCTACGAGCAGTACTTC. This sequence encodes CASSLASGSSYEQYF.

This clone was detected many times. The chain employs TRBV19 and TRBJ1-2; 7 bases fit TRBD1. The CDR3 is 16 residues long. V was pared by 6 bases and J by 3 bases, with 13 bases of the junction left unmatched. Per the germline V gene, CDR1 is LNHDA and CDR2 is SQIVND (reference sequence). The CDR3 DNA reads TGTGCCAGTAGAGGCCTCGGGGACAGTTACTACTATGGCTACACCTTC. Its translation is CASRGLGDSYYYGYTF.

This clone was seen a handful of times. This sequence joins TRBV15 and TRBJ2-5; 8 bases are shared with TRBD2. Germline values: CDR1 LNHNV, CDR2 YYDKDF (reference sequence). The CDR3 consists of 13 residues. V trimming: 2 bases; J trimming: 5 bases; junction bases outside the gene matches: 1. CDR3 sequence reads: CATSRIAGETQYF. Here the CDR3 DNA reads TGTGCCACCAGCAGAATAGCGGGGGAGACCCAGTACTTC.

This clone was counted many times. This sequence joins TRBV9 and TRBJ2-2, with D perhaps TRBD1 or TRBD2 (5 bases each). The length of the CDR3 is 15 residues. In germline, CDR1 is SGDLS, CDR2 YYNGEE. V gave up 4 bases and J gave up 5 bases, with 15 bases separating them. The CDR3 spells CASSKPGRATGELFF. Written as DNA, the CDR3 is TGTGCCAGCAGCAAACCGGGACGGGCGACCGGGGAGCTGTTTTTT.

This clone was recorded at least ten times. The CDR3 reads CAWSTPGGEQYF. The CDR3 region has the DNA TGTGCCTGGAGCACCCCGGGCGGAGAGCAGTACTTC. This chain links TRBV30 with TRBJ2-7; D is unclear. Germline-derived CDR1 and CDR2 are GTSNPN and SVGIG (reference sequence). The CDR3 spans 12 residues. V lost 3 bases to trimming and J lost 7 bases, with 13 bases between them.

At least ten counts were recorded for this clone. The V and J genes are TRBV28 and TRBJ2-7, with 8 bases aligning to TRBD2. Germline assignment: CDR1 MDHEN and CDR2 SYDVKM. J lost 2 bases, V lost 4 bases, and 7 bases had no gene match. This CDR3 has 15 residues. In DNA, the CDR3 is TGTGCCAGCAGTTCGCCCGGGGGGGGGACCTACGAGCAGTACTTC. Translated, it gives CASSSPGGGTYEQYF.

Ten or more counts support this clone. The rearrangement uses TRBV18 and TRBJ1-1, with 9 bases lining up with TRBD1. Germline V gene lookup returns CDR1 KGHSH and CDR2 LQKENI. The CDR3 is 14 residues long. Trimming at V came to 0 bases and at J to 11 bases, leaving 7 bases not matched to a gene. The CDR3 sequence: CASSPPNRGRGAFF. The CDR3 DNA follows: TGTGCCAGCTCACCACCAAACAGGGGGCGAGGGGCTTTCTTT.

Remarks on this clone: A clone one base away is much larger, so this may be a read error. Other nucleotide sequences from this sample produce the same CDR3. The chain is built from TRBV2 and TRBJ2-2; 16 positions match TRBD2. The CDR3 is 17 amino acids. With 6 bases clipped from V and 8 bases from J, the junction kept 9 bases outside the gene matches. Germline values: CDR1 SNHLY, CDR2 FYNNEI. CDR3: CASSQGLAGGPGGELFF. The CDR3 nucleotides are TGTGCCAGCAGCCAGGGACTAGCGGGAGGGCCCGGTGGGGAGCTGTTTTTT. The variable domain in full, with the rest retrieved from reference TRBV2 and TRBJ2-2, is EPEVTQTPSHQVTQMGQEVILRCVPISNHLYFYWYRQILGQKVEFLVSFYNNEISEKSEIFDDQFSVERPDGSNFTLKIRSTKLEDSAMYFCASSQGLAGGPGGELFFGEGSRLTVL.

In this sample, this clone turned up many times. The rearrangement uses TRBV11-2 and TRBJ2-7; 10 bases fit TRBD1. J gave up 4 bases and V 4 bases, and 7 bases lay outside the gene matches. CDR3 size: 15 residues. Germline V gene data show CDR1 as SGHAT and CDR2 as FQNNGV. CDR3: CASSSYRDRGYEQYF. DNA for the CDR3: TGTGCCAGCAGCTCCTACCGGGACAGGGGTTACGAGCAGTACTTC. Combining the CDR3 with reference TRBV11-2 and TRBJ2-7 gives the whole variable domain EAGVAQSPRYKIIEKRQSVAFWCNPISGHATLYWYQQILGQGPKLLIQFQNNGVVDDSQLPKDRFSAERLKGVDSTLKIQPAKLEDSAVYLCASSSYRDRGYEQYFGPGTRLTVT.

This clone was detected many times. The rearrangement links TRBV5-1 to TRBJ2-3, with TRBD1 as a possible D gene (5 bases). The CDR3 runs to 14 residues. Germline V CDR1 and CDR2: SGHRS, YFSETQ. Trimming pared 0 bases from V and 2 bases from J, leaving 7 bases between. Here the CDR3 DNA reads TGCGCCAGCAGCTTGGGACAGACCACAGATACGCAGTATTTT. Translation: CASSLGQTTDTQYF. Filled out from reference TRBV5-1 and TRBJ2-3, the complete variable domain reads KAGVTQTPRYLIKTRGQQVTLSCSPISGHRSVSWYQQTPGQGLQFLFEYFSETQRNKGNFPGRFSGRQFSNSRSEMNVSTLELGDSALYLCASSLGQTTDTQYFGPGTRLTVL.

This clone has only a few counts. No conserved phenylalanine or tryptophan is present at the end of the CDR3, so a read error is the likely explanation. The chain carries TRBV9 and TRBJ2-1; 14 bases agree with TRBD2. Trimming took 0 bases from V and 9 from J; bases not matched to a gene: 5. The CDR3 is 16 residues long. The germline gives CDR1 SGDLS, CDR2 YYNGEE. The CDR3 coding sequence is TGTGCCAGCAGCGTAGCGGCGACTAGCGGGAGGGTTGAGCAGTTCCTC. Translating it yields CASSVAATSGRVEQFL.

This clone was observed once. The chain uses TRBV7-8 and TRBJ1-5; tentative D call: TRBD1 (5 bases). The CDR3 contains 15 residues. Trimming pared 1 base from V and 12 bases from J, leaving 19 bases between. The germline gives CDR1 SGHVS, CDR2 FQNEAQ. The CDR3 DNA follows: TGTGCCAGCAGCTTAGTCTCAGGGCTCCATAAGCACCAGCATTTT. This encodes CASSLVSGLHKHQHF.

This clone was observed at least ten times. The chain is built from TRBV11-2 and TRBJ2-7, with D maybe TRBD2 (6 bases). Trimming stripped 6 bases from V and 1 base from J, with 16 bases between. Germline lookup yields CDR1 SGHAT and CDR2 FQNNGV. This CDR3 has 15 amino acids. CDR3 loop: CASSRVGGTSYEQYF. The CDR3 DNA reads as TGTGCCAGCAGTCGGGTGGGGGGTACGTCCTACGAGCAGTACTTC.